This TCR beta chain emerged from a study of post-analysis software for immune sequencing data. Study context: Relapsing-remitting, secondary progressive and progressive-relapsing forms made up the multiple sclerosis disease courses.

As for this clonotype: Its specificity is unknown.

Study-wide findings and caveats: Significantly decreased normalized Chao1 diversity was recorded for multiple sclerosis patients relative to controls. Strong same-batch co-clustering of samples appeared with F measure clustering. Five TRBV segments (TRBV5-6, TRBV5-1 and TRBV20-1 among them) occurred more frequently in patients than in controls.

Unique molecular identifiers were present in the TCR beta cDNA libraries. When 1 to 10 million T cells were used, they gave about 550,000 cDNA molecules. Via MiXCR, TCRdb re-called the PCR reads, giving one row per CDR3 protein. This table holds about 770,000 distinct CDR3 sequences, roughly 50% found once. The CDR3 sequence is 15 residues long. CDR1 and CDR2 (germline): SEHNR, FQNEAQ (reference sequence). V lost 3 bases and J 4 bases, leaving 15 bases between the germline ends. The TCR originated in a girl aged 5 to 17 with multiple sclerosis. Material: blood. The chain is built from TRBV7-9 and TRBJ2-5; no clear D. CDR3 loop: CASSFPVGNGETQYF. Written as DNA, the CDR3 is TGTGCCAGCAGCTTTCCGGTAGGGAACGGAGAGACCCAGTACTTC.